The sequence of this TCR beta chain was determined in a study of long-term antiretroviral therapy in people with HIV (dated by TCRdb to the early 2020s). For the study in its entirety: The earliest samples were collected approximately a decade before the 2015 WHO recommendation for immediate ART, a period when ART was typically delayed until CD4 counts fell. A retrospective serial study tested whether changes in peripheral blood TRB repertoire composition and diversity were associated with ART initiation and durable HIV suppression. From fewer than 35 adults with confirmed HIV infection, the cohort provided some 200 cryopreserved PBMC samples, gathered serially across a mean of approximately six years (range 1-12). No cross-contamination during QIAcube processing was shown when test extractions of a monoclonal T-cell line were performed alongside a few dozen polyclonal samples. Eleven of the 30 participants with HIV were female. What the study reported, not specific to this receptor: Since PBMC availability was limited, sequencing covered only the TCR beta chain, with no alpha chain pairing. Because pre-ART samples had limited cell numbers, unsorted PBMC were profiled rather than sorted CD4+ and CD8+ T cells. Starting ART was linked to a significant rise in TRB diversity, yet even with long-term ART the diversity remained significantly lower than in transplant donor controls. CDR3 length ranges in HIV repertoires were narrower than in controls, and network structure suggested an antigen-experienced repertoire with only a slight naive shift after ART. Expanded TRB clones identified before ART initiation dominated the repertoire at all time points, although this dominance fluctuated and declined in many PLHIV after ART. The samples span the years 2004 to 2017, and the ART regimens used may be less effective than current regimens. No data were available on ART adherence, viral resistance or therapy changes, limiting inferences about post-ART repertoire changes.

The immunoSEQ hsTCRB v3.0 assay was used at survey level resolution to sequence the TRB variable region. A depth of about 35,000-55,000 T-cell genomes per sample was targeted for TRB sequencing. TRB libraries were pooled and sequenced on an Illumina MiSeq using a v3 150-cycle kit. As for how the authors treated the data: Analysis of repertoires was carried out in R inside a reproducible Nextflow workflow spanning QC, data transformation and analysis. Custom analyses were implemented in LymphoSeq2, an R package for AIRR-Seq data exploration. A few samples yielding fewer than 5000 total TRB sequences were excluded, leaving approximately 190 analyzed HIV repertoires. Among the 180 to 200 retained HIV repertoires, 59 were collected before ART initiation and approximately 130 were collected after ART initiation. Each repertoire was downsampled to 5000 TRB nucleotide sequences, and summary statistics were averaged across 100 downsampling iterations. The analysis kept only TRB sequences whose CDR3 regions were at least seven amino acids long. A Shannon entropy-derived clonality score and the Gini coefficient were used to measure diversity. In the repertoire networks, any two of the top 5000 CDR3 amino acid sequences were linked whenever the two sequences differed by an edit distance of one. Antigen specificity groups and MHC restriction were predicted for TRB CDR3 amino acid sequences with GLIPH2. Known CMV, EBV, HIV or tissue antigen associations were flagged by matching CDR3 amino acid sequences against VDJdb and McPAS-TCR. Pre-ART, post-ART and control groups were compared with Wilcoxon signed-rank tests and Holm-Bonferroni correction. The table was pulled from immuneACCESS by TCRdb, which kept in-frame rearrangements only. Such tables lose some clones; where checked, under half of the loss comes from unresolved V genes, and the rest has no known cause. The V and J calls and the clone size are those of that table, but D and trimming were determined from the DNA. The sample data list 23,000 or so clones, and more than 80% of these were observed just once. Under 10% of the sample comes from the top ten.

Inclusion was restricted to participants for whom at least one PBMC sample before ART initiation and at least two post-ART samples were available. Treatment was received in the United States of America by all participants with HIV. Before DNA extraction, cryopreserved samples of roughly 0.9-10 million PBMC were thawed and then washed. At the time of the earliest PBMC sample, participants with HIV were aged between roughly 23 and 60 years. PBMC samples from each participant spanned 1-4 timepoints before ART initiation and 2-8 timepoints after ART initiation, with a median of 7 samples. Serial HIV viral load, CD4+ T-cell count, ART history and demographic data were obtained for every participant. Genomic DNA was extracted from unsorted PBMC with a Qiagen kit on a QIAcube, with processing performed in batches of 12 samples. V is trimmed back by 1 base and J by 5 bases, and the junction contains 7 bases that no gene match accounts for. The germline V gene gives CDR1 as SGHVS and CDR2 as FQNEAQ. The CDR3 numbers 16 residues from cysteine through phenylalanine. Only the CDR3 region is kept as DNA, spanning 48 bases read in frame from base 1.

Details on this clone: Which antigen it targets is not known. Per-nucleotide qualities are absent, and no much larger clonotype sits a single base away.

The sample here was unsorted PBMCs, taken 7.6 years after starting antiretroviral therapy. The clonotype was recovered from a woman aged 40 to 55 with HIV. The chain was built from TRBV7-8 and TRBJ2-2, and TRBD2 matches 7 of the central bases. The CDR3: CASSLDQAGTTGELFF. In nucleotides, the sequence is TGTGCCAGCAGCTTAGATCAAGCGGGGACGACCGGGGAGCTGTTTTTT.